The 20 T cell receptor beta chains in this list originate from one sample, sequenced in a study of CD8 T cells in ankylosing spondylitis. One entry per CDR3 protein, called by TCRdb with MiXCR from the 5' RACE reads. The sample lists some 240,000 distinct CDR3 sequences; roughly 25% were seen once. Input material: blood, either unsorted or a sorted T cell fraction (not recorded which). These receptors were taken from a male donor with ankylosing spondylitis or in good health (not recorded which).

This clonotype was detected only a few times. The chain has TRBV11-2 and TRBJ2-2; D might be TRBD1 or TRBD2, each matching 5 bases. CDR3 size: 15 residues. Trimming pared 5 bases from V and 7 bases from J, leaving 17 bases between. From germline, CDR1 is SGHAT and CDR2 FQNNGV. The CDR3 is CASSPGLGGIGELFF. CDR3 nucleotides: TGTGCCAGCAGCCCAGGACTTGGGGGAATCGGGGAGCTGTTTTTT.

V gene TRBV12-3 or TRBV12-4 combines with J gene TRBJ1-5; no clear D. V was cut by 6 bases and J by 0 bases, with 12 bases left in between. The CDR3 sequence is 15 residues long. The CDR3 loop is CASSPDGISNQPQHF. CDR3 nucleotides: TGTGCCAGCAGCCCCGACGGCATTAGCAATCAGCCCCAGCATTTT.

This rearrangement joins TRBV27 to TRBJ1-6, with a weak D call TRBD1 (5 bases). V shed 3 bases and J shed 14 bases, with 11 bases lying between them. Germline V gene lookup returns CDR1 MNHEY and CDR2 SMNVEV (reference sequence). This CDR3 comprises 12 residues. CDR3 sequence: CASSFSLGALHF. As DNA, the CDR3 is TGTGCCAGCAGTTTCTCTTTGGGGGCCCTCCACTTT.

Many counts were recorded for this clonotype. Here the CDR3 DNA reads TGCAGTGCTGTATCCCAGACAGGGGGCTATGGCTACACCTTC. Protein product: CSAVSQTGGYGYTF. The rearrangement joins TRBV20-1 to TRBJ1-2; 9 bases line up with TRBD1. CDR1 is DFQATT and CDR2 is SNEGSKA in the germline V gene (reference sequence). The CDR3 spans 14 residues. J gave up 4 bases and V 5 bases, and 8 bases lay outside the gene matches.

V gene TRBV7-3 combines with J gene TRBJ2-7; 10 bases align to TRBD1. There are 14 residues in the CDR3. Trimming took 8 bases from V and 4 from J; bases not matched to a gene: 8. Per the germline V gene, CDR1 is SGHTA and CDR2 is FQGTGA. In DNA, the CDR3 is TGTGCCAGCTCCCGGACAGGGGGTTATTACGAGCAGTACTTC. Amino acids: CASSRTGGYYEQYF.

This clonotype was counted a few times. The genes are TRBV20-1 and TRBJ2-3; D is uncertain. The CDR3 runs 12 residues. V was pared by 7 bases and J by 6 bases, with 14 bases between. Germline CDR1 and CDR2: DFQATT and SNEGSKA (reference sequence). The CDR3 loop is CSVGPMPDTQYF. The CDR3 bases are TGCAGTGTAGGCCCGATGCCGGATACGCAGTATTTT.

This clonotype was counted between two and nine times. The chain employs TRBV20-1 and TRBJ1-2, with D unclear. Deletions cut 2 bases from V and 3 bases from J, with 10 bases between. Germline lookup yields CDR1 DFQATT and CDR2 SNEGSKA (reference sequence). There are 13 residues in the CDR3. CDR3 in amino acids: CSARPPGHYGYTF. The CDR3 DNA reads TGCAGTGCTAGACCCCCCGGGCACTATGGCTACACCTTC.

The V gene is TRBV5-1, the J gene TRBJ2-3; D is possibly TRBD2 (6 bases). The CDR3 loop spans 15 amino acids. The germline gives CDR1 SGHRS, CDR2 YFSETQ. The V end was cut by 0 bases, the J end by 1 base, with 9 bases between. CDR3 bases: TGCGCCAGCAGCTTGGGGGACTTACGCACAGATACGCAGTATTTT. Residues: CASSLGDLRTDTQYF.

This chain joins TRBV20-1 and TRBJ2-3; 10 nucleotides match TRBD2. In germline, CDR1 is DFQATT, CDR2 SNEGSKA (reference sequence). CDR3 length equals 17 residues. The V gene end was trimmed by 3 bases and the J gene end by 6 bases; junction bases not matched to a gene: 15. The CDR3 reads CSARGLAGALAEDTQYF. Written as DNA, the CDR3 is TGCAGTGCTAGGGGGCTAGCGGGAGCTTTGGCCGAGGATACGCAGTATTTT.

Many counts were recorded for this clonotype. The chain employs TRBV12-3 or TRBV12-4 and TRBJ2-5; D tentatively reads TRBD1 or TRBD2 (6 bases each). V lost 1 base to trimming and J lost 7 bases, with 13 bases between them. CDR3 length: 14 residues. As DNA, the CDR3 is TGTGCCAGCAGTTTAGGGTCCGGGGGCGGGACCCAGTACTTC. It codes for CASSLGSGGGTQYF.

This clonotype was observed a few times. The chain joins TRBV9 to TRBJ2-1; D uncertain. The CDR3 runs 18 residues. Trimming stripped 0 bases from V and 0 bases from J, with 16 bases between. Germline V gene lookup returns CDR1 SGDLS and CDR2 YYNGEE. CDR3 sequence (DNA): TGTGCCAGCAGCGTAGGGGTTAGTAAGACGGCCTCCTACAATGAGCAGTTCTTC. Protein product: CASSVGVSKTASYNEQFF.

In its sample, this clonotype was seen a few times. The V and J genes are TRBV20-1 and TRBJ2-2; 8 positions agree with TRBD2. The CDR3 loop spans 15 amino acids. V gave up 3 bases and J gave up 3 bases; unmatched junction bases: 6. CDR1 and CDR2 from the germline V gene are DFQATT and SNEGSKA (reference sequence). The CDR3 protein is CSARTGRGDTGELFF. DNA of the CDR3: TGCAGTGCTAGGACGGGGCGGGGGGACACCGGGGAGCTGTTTTTT.

Many counts were recorded for this clonotype. The rearrangement joins TRBV5-1 to TRBJ2-7; TRBD1 or TRBD2 may be the D gene (6 bases each). The CDR3 is 14 amino acids. Germline V gene sequence: CDR1 SGHRS, CDR2 YFSETQ. The V and J ends lost 4 bases and 3 bases respectively, with 14 bases between them. The CDR3 spells CASSEGGKNYEQYF. The CDR3 nucleotides read TGCGCCAGCAGCGAGGGGGGCAAAAACTACGAGCAGTACTTC.

The rearrangement uses TRBV11-2 and TRBJ1-1; 8 bases are a match to TRBD1. The germline V gene encodes CDR1 SGHAT and CDR2 FQNNGV. This CDR3 region has 15 residues. The J segment lost 5 bases and the V segment lost 0 bases, leaving 5 bases of the junction unmatched. In DNA form, the CDR3 reads TGTGCCAGCAGCTTAGAGGGCAGGGGGCGGACTGAAGCTTTCTTT. This codes for CASSLEGRGRTEAFF.

This clonotype was seen repeatedly, ten times or more. J is TRBJ2-3 and V is TRBV7-9; TRBD2 is a possible D gene (5 bases). The length of the CDR3 is 13 residues. The V gene's germline CDR1 is SEHNR and CDR2 FQNEAQ (reference sequence). The V end was cut by 4 bases, the J end by 6 bases, with 11 bases between. The CDR3 DNA reads TGTGCCAGCAGCTGGACTCGGATGGATACGCAGTATTTT. Protein: CASSWTRMDTQYF.

This clonotype came up a few times. The V gene is TRBV12-3 or TRBV12-4, the J gene TRBJ1-1, with 7 bases fitting TRBD1. Unmatched junction bases numbered 7, after V lost 8 bases and J lost 4 bases. The CDR3 sequence is 13 residues long. The DNA of the CDR3 is TGTGCCAGCCGACAGGGAAGGCGCACTGAAGCTTTCTTT. Translating gives CASRQGRRTEAFF.

This clonotype was recorded at least ten times. The chain links TRBV29-1 to TRBJ2-5; D remains ambiguous. Germline CDR1 reads SQVTM; CDR2 reads ANQGSEA. V was cut by 7 bases and J by 1 base, with 4 bases left in between. This CDR3 contains 10 residues. The CDR3 DNA reads TGCAGCGGGGCCCAAGAGACCCAGTACTTC. Translation: CSGAQETQYF.

The chain links TRBV20-1 to TRBJ2-3; maybe TRBD1 (6 bases). Per the germline V gene, CDR1 is DFQATT and CDR2 is SNEGSKA (reference sequence). Trimming removed 5 bases from V and 4 bases from J, with 19 bases in between. This CDR3 is 15 amino acids long. The CDR3 is CSADDAGTTADTQYF. In DNA form, the CDR3 reads TGCAGTGCTGACGATGCCGGGACAACGGCAGATACGCAGTATTTT.

The V and J genes are TRBV29-1 and TRBJ2-2; D is possibly TRBD1 (6 bases). V was trimmed by 4 bases and J by 4 bases, leaving 22 bases between them. This CDR3 region has 17 residues. CDR1 is SQVTM and CDR2 is ANQGSEA in the germline V gene. The CDR3 is CSVGPAVGTTVTGELFF. The CDR3 DNA is TGCAGCGTTGGGCCGGCCGTCGGGACAACCGTCACCGGGGAGCTGTTTTTT.

There are many counts of this clonotype. The J gene is TRBJ2-1, the V gene TRBV29-1; D unresolved. The CDR3 totals 13 residues. The V gene lost 5 bases and the J gene lost 2 bases, with 10 bases spanning the gap. CDR1 and CDR2 from the germline V gene are SQVTM and ANQGSEA. CDR3 region: CSVLTGAYNEQFF. Here the CDR3 DNA reads TGCAGCGTTCTGACTGGGGCCTACAATGAGCAGTTCTTC.